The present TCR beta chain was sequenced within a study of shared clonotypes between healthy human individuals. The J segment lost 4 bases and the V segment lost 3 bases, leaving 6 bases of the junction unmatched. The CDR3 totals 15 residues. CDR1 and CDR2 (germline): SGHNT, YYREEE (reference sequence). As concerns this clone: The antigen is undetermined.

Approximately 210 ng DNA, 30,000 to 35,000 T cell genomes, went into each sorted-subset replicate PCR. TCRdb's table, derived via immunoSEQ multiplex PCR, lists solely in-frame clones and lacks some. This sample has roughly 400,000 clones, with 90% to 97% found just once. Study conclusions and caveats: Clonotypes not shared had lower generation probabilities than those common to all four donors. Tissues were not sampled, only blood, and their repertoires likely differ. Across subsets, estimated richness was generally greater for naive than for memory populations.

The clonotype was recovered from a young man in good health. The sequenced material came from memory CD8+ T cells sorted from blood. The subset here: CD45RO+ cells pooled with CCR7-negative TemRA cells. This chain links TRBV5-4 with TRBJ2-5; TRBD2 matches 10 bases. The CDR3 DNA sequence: TGTGCCAGCAGCTCAAGCGGGAGGGCCTTAGAGACCCAGTACTTC. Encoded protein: CASSSSGRALETQYF.